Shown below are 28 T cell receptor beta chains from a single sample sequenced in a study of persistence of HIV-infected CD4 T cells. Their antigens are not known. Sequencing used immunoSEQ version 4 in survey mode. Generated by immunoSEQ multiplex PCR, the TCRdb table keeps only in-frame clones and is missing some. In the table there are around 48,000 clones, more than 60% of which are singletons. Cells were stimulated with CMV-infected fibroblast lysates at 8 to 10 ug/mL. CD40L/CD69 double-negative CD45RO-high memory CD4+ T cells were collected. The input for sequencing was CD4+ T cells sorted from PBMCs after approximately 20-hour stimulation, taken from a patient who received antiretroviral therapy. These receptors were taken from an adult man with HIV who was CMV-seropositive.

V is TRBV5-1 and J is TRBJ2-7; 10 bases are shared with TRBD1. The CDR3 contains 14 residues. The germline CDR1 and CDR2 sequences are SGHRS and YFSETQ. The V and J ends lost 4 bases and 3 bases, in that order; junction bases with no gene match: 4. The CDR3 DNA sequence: TGCGCCAGCAGCGGGACAGGGGTCGTCTACGAGCAGTACTTC. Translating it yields CASSGTGVVYEQYF.

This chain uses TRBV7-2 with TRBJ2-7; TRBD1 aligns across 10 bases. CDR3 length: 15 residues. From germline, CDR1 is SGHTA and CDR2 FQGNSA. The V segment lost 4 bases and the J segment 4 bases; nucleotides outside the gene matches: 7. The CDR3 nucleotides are TGTGCCAGCAGCTCACGGGACAGGGGATTTTACGAGCAGTACTTC. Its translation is CASSSRDRGFYEQYF.

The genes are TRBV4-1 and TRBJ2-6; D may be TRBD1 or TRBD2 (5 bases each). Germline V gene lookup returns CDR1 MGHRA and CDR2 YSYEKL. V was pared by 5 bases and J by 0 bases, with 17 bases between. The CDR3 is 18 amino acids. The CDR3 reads CASSVGLGVYSGANVLTF. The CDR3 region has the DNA TGCGCCAGCAGCGTAGGTTTGGGGGTCTACTCTGGGGCCAACGTCCTGACTTTC.

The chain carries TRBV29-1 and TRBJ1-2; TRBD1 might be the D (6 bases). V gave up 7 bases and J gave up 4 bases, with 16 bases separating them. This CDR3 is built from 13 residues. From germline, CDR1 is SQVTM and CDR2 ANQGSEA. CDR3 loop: CSAKQGSGYGYTF. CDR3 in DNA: TGCAGCGCCAAACAGGGCAGCGGCTATGGCTACACCTTC.

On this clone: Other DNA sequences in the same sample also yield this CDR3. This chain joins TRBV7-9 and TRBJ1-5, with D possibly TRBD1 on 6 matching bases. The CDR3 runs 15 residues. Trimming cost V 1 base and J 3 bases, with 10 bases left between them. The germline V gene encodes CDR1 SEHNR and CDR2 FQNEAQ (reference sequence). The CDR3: CASSLGAGDNQPQHF. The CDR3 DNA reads TGTGCCAGCAGCTTAGGTGCAGGGGACAATCAGCCCCAGCATTTT.

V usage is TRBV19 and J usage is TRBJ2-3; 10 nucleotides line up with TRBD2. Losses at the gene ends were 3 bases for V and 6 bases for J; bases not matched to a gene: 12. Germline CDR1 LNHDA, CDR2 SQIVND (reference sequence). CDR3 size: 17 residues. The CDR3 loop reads CASSILASGGLRDTQYF. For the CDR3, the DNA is TGTGCCAGTAGTATCCTGGCTAGCGGGGGACTTAGGGATACGCAGTATTTT.

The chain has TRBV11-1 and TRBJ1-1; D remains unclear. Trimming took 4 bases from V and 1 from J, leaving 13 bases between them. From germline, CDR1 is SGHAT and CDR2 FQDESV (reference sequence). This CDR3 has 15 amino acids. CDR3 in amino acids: CASSSYLGGNTEAFF. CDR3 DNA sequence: TGTGCCAGCAGCTCCTACCTGGGAGGGAACACTGAAGCTTTCTTT.

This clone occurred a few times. The CDR3 reads CASSSDYTEAFF. CDR3 nucleotide sequence: TGTGCCAGCAGCTCGGATTACACTGAAGCTTTCTTT. This chain uses TRBV5-5 with TRBJ1-1; D ambiguous. The CDR3 has 12 residues. V dropped 3 bases and J dropped 3 bases, with 6 bases sitting between them. Germline values: CDR1 SGHKS, CDR2 YYEKEE (reference sequence). The full variable domain, in which reference TRBV5-5 and TRBJ1-1 provide the parts outside the CDR3, is DAGVTQSPTHLIKTRGQQVTLRCSPISGHKSVSWYQQVLGQGPQFIFQYYEKEERGRGNFPDRFSARQFPNYSSELNVNALLLGDSALYLCASSSDYTEAFFGQGTRLTVV.

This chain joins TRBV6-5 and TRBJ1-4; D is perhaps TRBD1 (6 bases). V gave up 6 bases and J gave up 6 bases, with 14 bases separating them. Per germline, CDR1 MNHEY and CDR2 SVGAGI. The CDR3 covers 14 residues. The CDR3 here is CASRYRAVDEKLFF. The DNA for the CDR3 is TGTGCCAGCAGGTACAGGGCGGTAGATGAAAAACTGTTTTTT.

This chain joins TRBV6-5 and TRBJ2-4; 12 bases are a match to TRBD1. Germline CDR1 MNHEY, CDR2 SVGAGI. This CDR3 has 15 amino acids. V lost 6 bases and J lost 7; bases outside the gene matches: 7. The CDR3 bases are TGTGCCAGCAGCACCTTGGGACAGGGGGCTAACATTCAGTACTTC. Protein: CASSTLGQGANIQYF.

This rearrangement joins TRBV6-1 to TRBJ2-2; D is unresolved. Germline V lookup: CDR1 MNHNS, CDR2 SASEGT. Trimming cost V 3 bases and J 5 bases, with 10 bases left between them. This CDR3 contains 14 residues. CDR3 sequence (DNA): TGTGCCAGCAGTGAGGTGGGCTATACCGGGGAGCTGTTTTTT. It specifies CASSEVGYTGELFF.

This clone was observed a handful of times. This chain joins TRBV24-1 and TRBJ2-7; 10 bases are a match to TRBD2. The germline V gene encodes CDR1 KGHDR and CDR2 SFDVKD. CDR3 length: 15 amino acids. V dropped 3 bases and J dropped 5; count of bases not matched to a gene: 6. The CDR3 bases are TGTGCCACCAGTGATGGGCTAGCGGGAGCGGACGAGCAGTACTTC. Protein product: CATSDGLAGADEQYF.

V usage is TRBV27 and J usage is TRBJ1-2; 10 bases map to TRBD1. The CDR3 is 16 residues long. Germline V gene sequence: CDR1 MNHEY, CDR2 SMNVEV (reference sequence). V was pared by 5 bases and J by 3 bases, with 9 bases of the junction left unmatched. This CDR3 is CASSPGGQGMDYGYTF. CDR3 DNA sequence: TGTGCCAGCAGTCCCGGGGGACAGGGGATGGACTATGGCTACACCTTC.

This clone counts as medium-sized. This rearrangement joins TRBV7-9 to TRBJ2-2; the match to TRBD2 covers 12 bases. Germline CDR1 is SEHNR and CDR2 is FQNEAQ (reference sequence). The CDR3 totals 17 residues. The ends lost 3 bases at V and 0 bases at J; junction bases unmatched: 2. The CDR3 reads CASSLRLAGANTGELFF. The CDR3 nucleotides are TGTGCCAGCAGCTTGAGACTAGCGGGAGCGAACACCGGGGAGCTGTTTTTT.

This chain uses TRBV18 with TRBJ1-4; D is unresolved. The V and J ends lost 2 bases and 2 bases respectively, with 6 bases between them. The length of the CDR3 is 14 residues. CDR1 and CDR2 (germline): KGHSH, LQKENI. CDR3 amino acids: CASSPGYTNEKLFF. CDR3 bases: TGTGCCAGCTCACCAGGGTATACTAATGAAAAACTGTTTTTT.

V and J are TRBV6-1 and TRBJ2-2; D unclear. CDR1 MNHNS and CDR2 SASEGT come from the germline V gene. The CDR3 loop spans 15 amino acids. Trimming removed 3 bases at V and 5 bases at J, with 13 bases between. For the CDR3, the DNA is TGTGCCAGCAGTGAGGGGTCCGGGCGGACCGGGGAGCTGTTTTTT. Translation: CASSEGSGRTGELFF.

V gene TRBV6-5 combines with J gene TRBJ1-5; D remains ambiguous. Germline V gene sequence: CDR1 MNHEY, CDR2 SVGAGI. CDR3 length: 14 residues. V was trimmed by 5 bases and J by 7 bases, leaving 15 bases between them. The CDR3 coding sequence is TGTGCCAGCAGTATTTCCGGGTTGAGGCAGCCCCAGCATTTT. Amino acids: CASSISGLRQPQHF.

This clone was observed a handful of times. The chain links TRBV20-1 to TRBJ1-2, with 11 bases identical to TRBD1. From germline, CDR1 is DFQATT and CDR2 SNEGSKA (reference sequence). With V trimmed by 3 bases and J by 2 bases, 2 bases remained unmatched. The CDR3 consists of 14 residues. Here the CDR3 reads CSASGQGANYGYTF. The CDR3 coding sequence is TGCAGTGCTAGTGGACAGGGGGCGAACTATGGCTACACCTTC.

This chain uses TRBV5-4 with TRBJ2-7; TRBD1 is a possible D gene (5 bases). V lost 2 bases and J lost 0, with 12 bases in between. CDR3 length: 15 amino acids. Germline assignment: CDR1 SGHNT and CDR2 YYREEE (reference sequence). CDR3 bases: TGTGCCAGCAGCTTTCGGCAGGGAACCTCCTACGAGCAGTACTTC. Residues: CASSFRQGTSYEQYF.

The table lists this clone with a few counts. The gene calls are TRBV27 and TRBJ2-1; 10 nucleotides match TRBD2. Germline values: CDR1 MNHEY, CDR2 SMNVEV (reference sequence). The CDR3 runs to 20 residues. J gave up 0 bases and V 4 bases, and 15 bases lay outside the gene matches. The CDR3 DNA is TGTGCCAGCAGTTCCCCTGGACTAGCGGTGATTCCTTACTCCTACAATGAGCAGTTCTTC. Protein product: CASSSPGLAVIPYSYNEQFF.

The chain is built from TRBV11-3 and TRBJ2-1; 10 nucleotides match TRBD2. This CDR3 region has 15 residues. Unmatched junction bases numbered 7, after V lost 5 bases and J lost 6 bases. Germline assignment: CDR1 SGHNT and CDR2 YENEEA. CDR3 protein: CASSRAGGPFNEQFF. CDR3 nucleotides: TGTGCCAGCAGCCGAGCGGGAGGGCCTTTCAATGAGCAGTTCTTC.

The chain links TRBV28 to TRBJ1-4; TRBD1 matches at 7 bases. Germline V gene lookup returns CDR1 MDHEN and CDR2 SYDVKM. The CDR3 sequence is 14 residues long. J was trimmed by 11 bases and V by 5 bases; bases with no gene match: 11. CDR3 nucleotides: TGTGCCAGCAGTCTTACCGGGACAGTGGCCAAACTGTTTTTT. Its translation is CASSLTGTVAKLFF.

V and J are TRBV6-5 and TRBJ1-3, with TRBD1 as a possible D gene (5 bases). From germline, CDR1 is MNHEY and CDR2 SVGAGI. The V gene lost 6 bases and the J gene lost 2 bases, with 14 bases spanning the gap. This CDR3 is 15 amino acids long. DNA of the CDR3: TGTGCCAGCAGGCCGCTAGGGGCGACTGGAAACACCATATATTTT. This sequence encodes CASRPLGATGNTIYF.

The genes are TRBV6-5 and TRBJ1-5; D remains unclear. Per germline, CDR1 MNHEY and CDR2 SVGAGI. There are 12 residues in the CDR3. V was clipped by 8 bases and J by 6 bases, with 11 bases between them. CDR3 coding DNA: TGTGCCAGCGGTTGGCGGGCTCAGCCCCAGCATTTT. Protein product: CASGWRAQPQHF.

The CDR3 region is CASSLDGSADYGYTF. CDR3 DNA: TGTGCCAGCAGCTTAGACGGGTCAGCAGACTATGGCTACACCTTC. V usage is TRBV7-2 and J usage is TRBJ1-2; unclear D gene. CDR1 is SGHTA and CDR2 is FQGNSA in the germline V gene. The CDR3 is 15 residues long. Trimming cost V 1 base and J 3 bases, with 12 bases left between them.

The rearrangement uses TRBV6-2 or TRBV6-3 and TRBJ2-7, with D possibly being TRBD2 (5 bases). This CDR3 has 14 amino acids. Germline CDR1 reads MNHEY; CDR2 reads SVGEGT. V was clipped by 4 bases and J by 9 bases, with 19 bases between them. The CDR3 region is CASSSYRTYDRQYF. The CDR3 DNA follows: TGTGCCAGCAGTTCATATCGGACTTACGATCGGCAGTACTTC.

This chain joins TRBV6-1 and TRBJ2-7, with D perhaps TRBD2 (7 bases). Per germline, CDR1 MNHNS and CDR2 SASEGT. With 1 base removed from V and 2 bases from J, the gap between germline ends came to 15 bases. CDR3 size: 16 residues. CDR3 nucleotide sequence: TGTGCCAGCAGTGAAGGTTACGGGGGGCCTACCTACGAGCAGTACTTC. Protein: CASSEGYGGPTYEQYF.

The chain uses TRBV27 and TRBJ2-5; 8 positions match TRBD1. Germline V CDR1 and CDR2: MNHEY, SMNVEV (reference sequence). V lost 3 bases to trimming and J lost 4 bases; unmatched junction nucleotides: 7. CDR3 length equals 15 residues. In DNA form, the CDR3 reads TGTGCCAGCAGTTTGAGACAGGGGAATAGAGAGACCCAGTACTTC. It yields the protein CASSLRQGNRETQYF.